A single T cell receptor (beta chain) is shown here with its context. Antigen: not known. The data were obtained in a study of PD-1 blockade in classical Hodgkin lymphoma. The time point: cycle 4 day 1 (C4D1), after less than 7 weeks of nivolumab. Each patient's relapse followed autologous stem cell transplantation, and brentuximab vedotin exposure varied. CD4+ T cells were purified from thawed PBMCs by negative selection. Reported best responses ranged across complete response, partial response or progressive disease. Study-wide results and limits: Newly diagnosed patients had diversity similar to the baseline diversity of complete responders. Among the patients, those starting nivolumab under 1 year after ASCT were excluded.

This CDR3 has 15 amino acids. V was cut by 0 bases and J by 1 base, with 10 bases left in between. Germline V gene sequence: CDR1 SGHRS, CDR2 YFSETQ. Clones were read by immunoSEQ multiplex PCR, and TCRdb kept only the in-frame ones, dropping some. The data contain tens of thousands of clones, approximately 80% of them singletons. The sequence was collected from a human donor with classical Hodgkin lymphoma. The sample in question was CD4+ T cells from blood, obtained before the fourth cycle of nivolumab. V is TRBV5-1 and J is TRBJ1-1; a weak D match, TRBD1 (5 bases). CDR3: CASSLGTGTNTEAFF. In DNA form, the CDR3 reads TGCGCCAGCAGCTTGGGGACGGGGACGAACACTGAAGCTTTCTTT.